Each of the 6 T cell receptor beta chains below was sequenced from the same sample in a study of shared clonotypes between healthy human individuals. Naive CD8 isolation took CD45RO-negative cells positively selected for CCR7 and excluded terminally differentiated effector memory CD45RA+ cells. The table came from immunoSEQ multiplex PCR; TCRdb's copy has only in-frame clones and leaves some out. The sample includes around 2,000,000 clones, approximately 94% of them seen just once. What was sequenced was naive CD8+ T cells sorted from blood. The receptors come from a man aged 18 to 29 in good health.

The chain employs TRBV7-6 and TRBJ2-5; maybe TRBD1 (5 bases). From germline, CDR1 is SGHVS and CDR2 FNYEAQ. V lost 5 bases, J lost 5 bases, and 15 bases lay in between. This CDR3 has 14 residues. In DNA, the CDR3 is TGTGCCAGCAGCCCACTCAGGTCAGGGGAGACCCAGTACTTC. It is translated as CASSPLRSGETQYF.

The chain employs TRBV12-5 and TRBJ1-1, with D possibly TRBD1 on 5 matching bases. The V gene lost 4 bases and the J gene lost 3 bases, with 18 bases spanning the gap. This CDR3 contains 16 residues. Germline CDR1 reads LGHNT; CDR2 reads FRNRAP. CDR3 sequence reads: CASGSPTTGRDTEAFF. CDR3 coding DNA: TGTGCTAGTGGTTCCCCCACGACTGGCAGGGACACTGAAGCTTTCTTT.

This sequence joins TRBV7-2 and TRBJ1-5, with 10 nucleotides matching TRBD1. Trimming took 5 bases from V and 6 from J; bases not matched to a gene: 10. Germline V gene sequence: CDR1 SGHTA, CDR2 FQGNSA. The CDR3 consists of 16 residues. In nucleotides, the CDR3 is TGTGCCAGCAGCAACCGGACAGGGGGACGAGCTCAGCCCCAGCATTTT. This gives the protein CASSNRTGGRAQPQHF.

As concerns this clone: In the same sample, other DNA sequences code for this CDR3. CDR3 protein: CASSVGSEQFF. In DNA form, the CDR3 reads TGTGCCAGCAGCGTAGGGTCCGAGCAGTTCTTC. V usage is TRBV9 and J usage is TRBJ2-1; D uncertain. The germline V gene has CDR1 SGDLS and CDR2 YYNGEE. CDR3 size: 11 residues. V shed 0 bases and J shed 10 bases, with 5 bases lying between them. The full variable domain, in which reference TRBV9 and TRBJ2-1 provide the parts outside the CDR3, is DSGVTQTPKHLITATGQRVTLRCSPRSGDLSVYWYQQSLDQGLQFLIQYYNGEERAKGNILERFSAQQFPDLHSELNLSSLELGDSALYFCASSVGSEQFFGPGTRLTVL.

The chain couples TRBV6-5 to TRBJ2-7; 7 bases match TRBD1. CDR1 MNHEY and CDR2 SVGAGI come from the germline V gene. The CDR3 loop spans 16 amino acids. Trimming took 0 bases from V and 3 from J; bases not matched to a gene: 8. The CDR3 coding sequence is TGTGCCAGCAGTTACTCCTCGGGACAGACCCTCTACGAGCAGTACTTC. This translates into CASSYSSGQTLYEQYF.

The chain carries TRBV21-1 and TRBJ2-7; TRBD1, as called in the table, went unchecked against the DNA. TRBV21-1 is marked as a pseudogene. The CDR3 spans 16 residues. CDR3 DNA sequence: TGTGCCAGCAGCCCGAGGGGGCAGTTAAAATCCTACGAGCAGTACTTC. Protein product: CASSPRGQLKSYEQYF.